The entry below describes one T cell receptor beta chain. These data belong to a study of blood T cell repertoires in COVID-19. After removal of 6 bases from V and 1 base from J, the junction contained 8 bases not matched to a gene. The germline gives CDR1 LNHDA, CDR2 SQIVND (reference sequence). The CDR3 totals 17 residues. Original methodology: By means of reference gene primer amplification, nucleated cell counts were estimated. Sequencing used immunoSEQ multiplex PCR; TCRdb keeps in-frame clones, though not all of them. The DNA was the basis for D and trimming; V, J and clone size are from that table. The sample carries 350,000 to 450,000 clones, 70% to 90% recorded once.

The origin of this receptor is a man aged 35-49 years with acute or convalescent COVID-19. The sequenced material came from peripheral blood. The gene calls are TRBV19 and TRBJ2-3; TRBD2 aligns across 12 bases. The CDR3 loop is CASSPNRLAGGTDTQYF. CDR3 nucleotide sequence: TGTGCCAGTAGCCCGAACCGACTAGCGGGGGGCACAGATACGCAGTATTTT.